One and the same sample provided the 3 T cell receptor beta chains below, sequenced in a study of T-cell reconstitution after alpha-beta-depleted transplantation in children. Unique molecular identifiers featured in how the TCRbeta library was prepared. TCRdb re-called the PCR reads with MiXCR, one entry per CDR3 protein. The table shows approximately 400,000 distinct CDR3 sequences, with 11% occurring only once. The source was PBMCs from the stem cell graft donor, collected from the stem cell graft. The receptors stem from a human donor who donated a stem cell graft to a child with acute myeloid leukemia.

The chain links TRBV12-3 or TRBV12-4 to TRBJ2-4, with 12 bases that match TRBD1. The V gene end was trimmed by 5 bases and the J gene end by 2 bases; junction bases not matched to a gene: 7. The CDR3 length is 17 residues. The DNA for the CDR3 is TGTGCCAGCAGTGGTACGGGACAGGGGGCGCCCAAAAACATTCAGTACTTC. Residues: CASSGTGQGAPKNIQYF.

The V gene is TRBV7-2, the J gene TRBJ2-7, with D perhaps being TRBD1 or TRBD2 (6 bases each). Germline CDR1 reads SGHTA; CDR2 reads FQGNSA. This CDR3 contains 15 residues. V lost 3 bases, J lost 5 bases, and 17 bases lay in between. CDR3 sequence: CASSFSWGAEDEQYF. The CDR3 region has the DNA TGTGCCAGCAGCTTCTCATGGGGGGCAGAGGACGAGCAGTACTTC.

This clonotype was seen a few times. The V gene is TRBV6-4, the J gene TRBJ2-3; 11 positions match TRBD1. Trimming cost V 4 bases and J 7 bases; bases outside gene matches: 4. This CDR3 is 14 amino acids long. Germline V CDR1 and CDR2: MRHNA, SNTAGT. This CDR3 is CASSGTGGMNTQYF. The CDR3 coding sequence is TGTGCCAGCAGTGGGACAGGGGGCATGAATACGCAGTATTTT.